This TCR beta chain was retrieved from a study of cytotoxic CD8 clonotypes in ibrutinib-treated CLL. Study as a whole: Specimens for response were gathered following a median about twelve months of therapy, spanning 6 to 36.

Assay used: immunoSEQ multiplex PCR; TCRdb lists only in-frame clones, some missing. The data show 100,000 or so clones, approximately 58% seen once. Study-level points and caveats: Sample timing was unmatched between remission and later-progressing patients; lymph nodes unstudied. Public clonotypes, an uncommon group, contracted or remained stable on treatment. Clonality was elevated at ibrutinib response and had returned toward baseline at progression.

Notes on this clone: Its antigen is unidentified.

Germline V gives CDR1 SGHDN, CDR2 FVKESK. This CDR3 has 16 residues. Trimming took 4 bases from V and 0 from J, leaving 13 bases between them. This TCR was recovered from a human donor with chronic lymphocytic leukemia. V usage is TRBV14 and J usage is TRBJ1-3, with D possibly TRBD1 on 6 matching bases. The material was PBMCs, obtained after 24 months of ibrutinib treatment. The CDR3 sequence: CASSLGGGYSGNTIYF. The CDR3 DNA reads as TGTGCCAGCAGCCTCGGCGGGGGCTACTCTGGAAACACCATATATTTT.